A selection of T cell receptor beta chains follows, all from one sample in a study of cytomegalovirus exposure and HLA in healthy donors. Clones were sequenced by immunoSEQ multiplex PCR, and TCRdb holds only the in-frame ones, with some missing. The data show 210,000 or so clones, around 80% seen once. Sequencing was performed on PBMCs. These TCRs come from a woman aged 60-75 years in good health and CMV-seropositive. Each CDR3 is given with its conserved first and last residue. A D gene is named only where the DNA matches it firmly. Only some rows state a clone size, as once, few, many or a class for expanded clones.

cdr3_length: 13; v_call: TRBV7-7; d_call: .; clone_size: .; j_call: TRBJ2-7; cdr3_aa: CASSLGTRDEQYF; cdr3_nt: TGTGCCAGCAGCTTGGGAACTAGAGACGAGCAGTACTTC
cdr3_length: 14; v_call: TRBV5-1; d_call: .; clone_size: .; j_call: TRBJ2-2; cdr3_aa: CASSAGQSTGELFF; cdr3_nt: TGCGCCAGCAGCGCGGGCCAATCGACCGGGGAGCTGTTTTTT
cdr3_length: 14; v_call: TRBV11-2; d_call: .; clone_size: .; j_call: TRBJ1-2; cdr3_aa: CASSLDQGINGYTF; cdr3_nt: TGTGCCAGCAGCTTAGATCAGGGGATCAATGGCTACACCTTC
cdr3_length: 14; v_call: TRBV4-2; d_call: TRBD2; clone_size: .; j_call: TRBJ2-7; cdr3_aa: CASSQDSGGGEQYF; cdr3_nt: TGTGCCAGCAGCCAAGATTCCGGGGGGGGCGAGCAGTACTTC
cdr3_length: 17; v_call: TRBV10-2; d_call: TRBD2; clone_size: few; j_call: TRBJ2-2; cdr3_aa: CASDTSSGGAGTGELFF; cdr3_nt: TGCGCCAGCGATACGTCTAGCGGGGGGGCAGGGACCGGGGAGCTGTTTTTT
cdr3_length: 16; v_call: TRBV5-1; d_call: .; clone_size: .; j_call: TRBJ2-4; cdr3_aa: CASSLAAGLAKNIQYF; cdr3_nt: TGCGCCAGCAGCTTGGCTGCAGGACTAGCCAAAAACATTCAGTACTTC
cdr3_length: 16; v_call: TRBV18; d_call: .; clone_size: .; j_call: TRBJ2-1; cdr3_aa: CASSPTQGLFYNEQFF; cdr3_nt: TGTGCCAGCTCACCAACTCAGGGGTTGTTCTACAATGAGCAGTTCTTC
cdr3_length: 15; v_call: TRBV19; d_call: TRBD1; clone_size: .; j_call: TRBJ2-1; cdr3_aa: CASSIRDPTGERQFF; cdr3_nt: TGTGCCAGTAGTATCCGAGACCCGACAGGGGAAAGGCAGTTCTTC
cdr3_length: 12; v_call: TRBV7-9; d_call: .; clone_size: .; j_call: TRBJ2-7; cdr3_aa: CASSYTGSEQYF; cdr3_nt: TGTGCCAGCAGCTACACAGGTTCCGAGCAGTACTTC
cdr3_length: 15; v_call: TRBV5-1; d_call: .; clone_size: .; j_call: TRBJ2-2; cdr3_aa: CASSPWDIVTGELFF; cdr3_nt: TGCGCCAGCAGCCCGTGGGACATCGTGACCGGGGAGCTGTTTTTT
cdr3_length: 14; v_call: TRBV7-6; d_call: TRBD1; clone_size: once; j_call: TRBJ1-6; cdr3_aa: CASSPTGTGPPLHF; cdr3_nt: TGTGCCAGCAGCCCAACCGGGACAGGGCCCCCCCTCCACTTT
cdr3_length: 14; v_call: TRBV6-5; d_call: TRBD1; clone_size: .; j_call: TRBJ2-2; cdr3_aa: CASRRDRVSGELFF; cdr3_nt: TGTGCCAGCAGGAGGGACAGGGTGAGCGGGGAGCTGTTTTTT
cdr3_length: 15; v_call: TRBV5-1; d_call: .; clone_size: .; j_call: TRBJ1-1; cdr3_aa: CASSLAPGVNTEAFF; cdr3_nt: TGCGCCAGCAGCTTGGCCCCAGGGGTGAACACTGAAGCTTTCTTT
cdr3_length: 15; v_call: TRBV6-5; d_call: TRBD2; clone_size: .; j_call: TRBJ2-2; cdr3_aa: CASSTAGGNTGELFF; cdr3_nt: TGTGCCAGTTCAACGGCGGGGGGGAACACCGGGGAGCTGTTTTTT
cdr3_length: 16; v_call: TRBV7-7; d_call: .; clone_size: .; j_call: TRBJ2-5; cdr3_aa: CASSLGAGVREETQYF; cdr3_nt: TGTGCCAGCAGCTTAGGGGCGGGCGTAAGGGAAGAGACCCAGTACTTC
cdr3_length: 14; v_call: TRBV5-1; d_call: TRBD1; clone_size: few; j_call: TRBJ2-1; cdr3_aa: CASSSTGSYNEQFF; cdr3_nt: TGCGCCAGCAGCTCGACAGGGTCCTACAATGAGCAGTTCTTC
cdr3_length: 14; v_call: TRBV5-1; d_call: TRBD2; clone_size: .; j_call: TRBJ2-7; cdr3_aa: CASRWEGTTYEQYF; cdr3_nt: TGCGCCAGCAGATGGGAGGGGACGACCTACGAGCAGTACTTC
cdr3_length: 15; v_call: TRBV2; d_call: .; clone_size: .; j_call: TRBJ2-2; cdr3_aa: CASRRPDRDTGELFF; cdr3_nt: TGTGCCAGCAGGCGACCAGACAGAGACACCGGGGAGCTGTTTTTT
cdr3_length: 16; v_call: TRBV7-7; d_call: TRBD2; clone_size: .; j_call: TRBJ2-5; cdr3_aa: CASSSPGLAGEQTQYF; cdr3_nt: TGTGCCAGCAGCTCTCCGGGACTAGCGGGAGAGCAGACCCAGTACTTC
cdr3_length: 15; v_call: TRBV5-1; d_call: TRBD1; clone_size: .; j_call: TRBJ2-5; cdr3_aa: CASSPMGQGSETQYF; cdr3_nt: TGCGCCAGCAGCCCCATGGGACAGGGGTCAGAGACCCAGTACTTC
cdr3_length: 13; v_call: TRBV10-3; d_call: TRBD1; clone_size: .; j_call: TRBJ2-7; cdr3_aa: CAISGTGRHEQYF; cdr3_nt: TGTGCCATCAGCGGGACAGGGAGACACGAGCAGTACTTC
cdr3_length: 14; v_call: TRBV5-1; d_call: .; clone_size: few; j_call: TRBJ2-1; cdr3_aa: CASSGDSGYNEQFF; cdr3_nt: TGCGCCAGCAGCGGCGACTCCGGGTACAATGAGCAGTTCTTC
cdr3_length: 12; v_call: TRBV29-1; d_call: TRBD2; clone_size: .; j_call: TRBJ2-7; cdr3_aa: CSVASGYYEQYF; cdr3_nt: TGCAGCGTTGCTAGCGGGTACTACGAGCAGTACTTC
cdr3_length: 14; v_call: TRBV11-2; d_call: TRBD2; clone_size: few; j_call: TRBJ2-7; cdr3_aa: CASSLDPGRGEQYF; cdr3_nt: TGTGCCAGCAGCTTAGATCCCGGGAGGGGCGAGCAGTACTTC
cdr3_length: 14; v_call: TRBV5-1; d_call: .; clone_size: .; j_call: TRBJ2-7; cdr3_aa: CASSLQEQGYEQYF; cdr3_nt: TGCGCCAGCAGCTTGCAGGAACAGGGCTACGAGCAGTACTTC
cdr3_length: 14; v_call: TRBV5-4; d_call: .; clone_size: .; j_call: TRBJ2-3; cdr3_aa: CASSLANVPGESYF; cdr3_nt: TGTGCCAGCAGCTTGGCAAATGTCCCGGGTGAGTCGTATTTT
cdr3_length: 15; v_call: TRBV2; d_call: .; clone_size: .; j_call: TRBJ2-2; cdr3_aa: CASSVQPESTGELFF; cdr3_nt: TGTGCCAGCAGTGTACAGCCCGAAAGCACCGGGGAGCTGTTTTTT
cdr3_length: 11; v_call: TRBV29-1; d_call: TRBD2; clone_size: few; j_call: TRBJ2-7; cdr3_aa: CSVGTTYEQYF; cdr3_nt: TGCAGTGTGGGGACTACCTACGAGCAGTACTTC
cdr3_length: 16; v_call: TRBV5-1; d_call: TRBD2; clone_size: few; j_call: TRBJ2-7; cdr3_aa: CASSGGSSGMRSEQYF; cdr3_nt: TGCGCCAGCAGCGGTGGTTCTAGCGGGATGCGTTCCGAGCAGTACTTC